The present T cell receptor (beta chain) was sequenced within a study of blood T cell repertoires in COVID-19. Across the whole study: Acute and convalescent COVID-19 specimens originated in the United States, Italy and Spain. PBMCs, B-cell-depleted T cells, or T cells provided the cDNA or gDNA that made up the material.

In the authors' workflow: Reference gene primer amplification in the assay estimated nucleated cell counts. Sequenced by immunoSEQ multiplex PCR; TCRdb stores in-frame clones only, minus some. The V and J calls and clone size are taken from that table; D and trimming were inferred from the DNA. The table includes fewer than 250,000 clones, approximately 80% detected once. The receptor was isolated from a woman in her sixties or seventies with acute or convalescent COVID-19. Sequences were obtained from peripheral blood.

The CDR3: CATSRSRQQRANYGYTF. CDR3 coding DNA: TGTGCCACCAGCAGATCCCGACAGCAGAGAGCTAACTATGGCTACACCTTC. V usage is TRBV15 and J usage is TRBJ1-2; D perhaps matches TRBD1 (5 bases). The V gene lost 2 bases and the J gene lost 0 bases, with 16 bases spanning the gap. Germline lookup yields CDR1 LNHNV and CDR2 YYDKDF (reference sequence). This CDR3 region has 17 residues.